This T cell receptor (beta chain) stems from a study of blood T cell repertoires in COVID-19. Overall study: Acute-phase and convalescent COVID-19 samples originated in the United States, Italy and Spain. Nucleic acid was either cDNA or gDNA, and it came from T cells, B-cell-depleted T cells, or PBMCs.

The CDR3 is 14 amino acids. Trimming stripped 0 bases from V and 4 bases from J, with 6 bases between. Germline values: CDR1 MGHDK, CDR2 SYGVNS. This clone was detected only a few times. TCRdb's table, derived via immunoSEQ multiplex PCR, lists solely in-frame clones and lacks some. This table has some 80,000 clones, approximately 80% appearing once. The receptor's source is a man aged 80 or over with acute or convalescent COVID-19. Sequencing used peripheral blood. This rearrangement joins TRBV25-1 to TRBJ1-4; D not certain. CDR3 region: CASSEYGGNEKLFF. The CDR3 DNA follows: TGTGCCAGCAGTGAATACGGAGGTAATGAAAAACTGTTTTTT.